Listed below are T cell receptor beta chains from one sample, sequenced in a study of blood T cell repertoires in COVID-19. This table comes from immunoSEQ multiplex PCR, and its TCRdb copy is limited to in-frame clones, with some not included. The sample records around 220,000 clones, under 85% being singletons. Sequenced sample: peripheral blood. Receptor source: a woman over 75 with COVID-19, enrolled during active disease. The CDR3 runs from the conserved cysteine through the conserved F or W. The D gene is left open where the match is weak. Where a row states a size, it is once, few, many or the class of an expanded clone; other rows omit it.

d_call,j_call,v_call,clone_size,cdr3_aa,cdr3_nt
TRBD1,TRBJ2-3,TRBV7-9,few,CASSFWDRATDTQYF,TGTGCCAGCAGCTTTTGGGACAGGGCCACAGATACGCAGTATTTT
NA,TRBJ2-5,TRBV7-9,NA,CASSLRGSQETQYF,TGTGCCAGCAGCTTAAGGGGGTCCCAAGAGACCCAGTACTTC
TRBD1,TRBJ2-4,TRBV7-9,NA,CASSLDRTGAKNIQYF,TGTGCCAGCAGCTTAGACCGGACAGGAGCCAAAAACATTCAGTACTTC
TRBD2,TRBJ2-7,TRBV9,NA,CASSGGPFSGSPYEQYF,TGTGCCAGCAGCGGAGGACCCTTTAGCGGGAGTCCTTACGAGCAGTACTTC
NA,TRBJ2-2,TRBV7-8,NA,CASSFGPNTGELFF,TGTGCCAGCAGCTTCGGTCCGAACACCGGGGAGCTGTTTTTT
NA,TRBJ2-2,TRBV10-3,NA,CAISPTGQNTGELFF,TGTGCCATCAGCCCTACAGGGCAGAACACCGGGGAGCTGTTTTTT
TRBD1,TRBJ1-6,TRBV15,NA,CATSRESTGGVRNF,TGTGCCACCAGCAGAGAGTCGACAGGGGGGGTTCGGAACTTT
NA,TRBJ2-7,TRBV5-1,NA,CASSSPEGSDEQYF,TGCGCCAGCAGCTCCCCGGAGGGGTCGGACGAGCAGTACTTC
NA,TRBJ2-6,TRBV3-1/TRBV3-2,once,CASSQVATSGANVLTF,TGTGCCAGCAGCCAAGTTGCTACCTCTGGGGCCAACGTCCTGACTTTC
NA,TRBJ2-1,TRBV6-1,NA,CASSEQARGNEQFF,TGTGCCAGCAGTGAACAGGCCCGGGGCAATGAGCAGTTCTTC
NA,TRBJ2-7,TRBV6-6,NA,CASTPGAYEQYF,TGTGCCAGCACTCCTGGGGCTTACGAGCAGTACTTC
TRBD1,TRBJ1-1,TRBV29-1,NA,CSGDRGEGTEAFF,TGCAGCGGGGACAGGGGGGAGGGCACTGAAGCTTTCTTT
TRBD2,TRBJ2-3,TRBV6-1,NA,CASSEGASGPTDTQYF,TGTGCCAGCAGTGAAGGGGCTAGCGGGCCCACAGATACGCAGTATTTT
NA,TRBJ1-2,TRBV5-4,NA,CASSLRDSSYGYTF,TGTGCCAGCAGCTTGCGGGACTCAAGCTATGGCTACACCTTC
NA,TRBJ2-7,TRBV5-1,NA,CASSSGLRSYEQYF,TGCGCCAGCAGCTCCGGACTGCGATCCTACGAGCAGTACTTC
NA,TRBJ1-2,TRBV9,once,CASSVGQDYGYTF,TGTGCCAGCAGCGTAGGACAGGACTATGGCTACACCTTC
NA,TRBJ1-2,TRBV5-1,NA,CASSPTGTTGYTF,TGCGCCAGCAGCCCTACAGGAACCACCGGCTACACCTTC
NA,TRBJ2-7,TRBV7-3,medium-sized,CASSLGLGGYEQYF,TGTGCCAGCAGCTTAGGCTTGGGAGGCTACGAGCAGTACTTC
NA,TRBJ2-1,TRBV6-6,NA,CASSVEGEQFF,TGTGCCAGCAGCGTGGAGGGTGAGCAGTTCTTC
NA,TRBJ1-6,TRBV6-5,NA,CATTGFGSPLHF,TGTGCCACAACAGGGTTCGGTTCACCCCTCCACTTT
NA,TRBJ1-1,TRBV3-1/TRBV3-2,NA,CASSPTQAGISEAFF,TGTGCCAGCAGCCCGACACAGGCTGGGATCTCTGAAGCTTTCTTT
TRBD1,TRBJ1-4,TRBV19,NA,CAIQGATNEKLFF,TGTGCCATCCAGGGGGCAACTAATGAAAAACTGTTTTTT
NA,TRBJ1-3,TRBV12-1,NA,CASSFDGRGPPDSGNTIYF,TGTGCCAGCAGCTTTGATGGCAGGGGGCCCCCAGACTCTGGAAACACCATATATTTT
NA,TRBJ1-1,TRBV7-9,NA,CASSLNTGKTEAFF,TGTGCCAGCAGCTTAAACACAGGGAAGACTGAAGCTTTCTTT
TRBD1,TRBJ2-5,TRBV28,NA,CASSWGDRSQTQYF,TGTGCCAGCAGTTGGGGGGACAGGAGCCAGACCCAGTACTTC
NA,TRBJ1-5,TRBV15,NA,CATSRDTRNQPQHF,TGTGCCACCAGCAGAGATACACGCAATCAGCCCCAGCATTTT
TRBD1,TRBJ1-1,TRBV2,once,CARSTGKNTEAFF,TGTGCCAGGTCGACAGGGAAGAACACTGAAGCTTTCTTT
TRBD2,TRBJ2-7,TRBV6-5,NA,CASRAGGGHFEQYF,TGTGCCAGCCGGGCGGGCGGGGGGCACTTCGAGCAGTACTTC
NA,TRBJ2-3,TRBV11-1,once,CASNTEGTDTQYF,TGTGCCAGCAACACGGAGGGCACAGATACGCAGTATTTT
NA,TRBJ1-6,TRBV19,NA,CASSISGVGSPLHF,TGTGCCAGTAGTATATCAGGGGTCGGATCACCCCTCCACTTT
NA,TRBJ1-2,TRBV28,NA,CASSPLEFMPGYTF,TGTGCCAGCAGCCCCTTAGAGTTTATGCCTGGCTACACCTTC
NA,TRBJ1-5,TRBV5-5,NA,CASSPFPTVSSNQPQHF,TGTGCCAGCAGCCCTTTCCCGACAGTGTCTAGCAATCAGCCCCAGCATTTT
NA,TRBJ2-5,TRBV13,NA,CASSFGETQYF,TGTGCCAGCAGCTTCGGGGAGACCCAGTACTTC
NA,TRBJ2-4,TRBV28,once,CASSFRRNLAKNIQYF,TGTGCCAGCAGTTTTCGCAGGAACCTAGCCAAAAACATTCAGTACTTC
NA,TRBJ2-3,TRBV2,NA,CAYKRFSGDTDTQYF,TGTGCCTACAAACGATTTAGCGGAGACACAGATACGCAGTATTTT
TRBD1,TRBJ2-2,TRBV5-6,NA,CASSFDRETSGELFF,TGTGCCAGCAGCTTTGACAGGGAAACGTCCGGGGAGCTGTTTTTT
TRBD1,TRBJ1-5,TRBV9,NA,CASSVGTGSNQPQHF,TGTGCCAGCAGCGTCGGGACAGGGAGCAATCAGCCCCAGCATTTT